These T cell receptor beta chains were read from a single sample in a study of CD8 T cells in ankylosing spondylitis. TCRdb called the 5' RACE reads again in MiXCR, with one record for every CDR3 protein. The data hold 250,000 or so distinct CDR3 sequences, with approximately 24% observed a single time. Sequences were obtained from blood, either unsorted or a sorted T cell fraction (not recorded which). These receptors were obtained from a male donor with ankylosing spondylitis or in good health (not recorded which). CDR3s include the opening cysteine and the closing phenylalanine or tryptophan. D genes are given only for firm matches. Rows may omit the clone size; those that give it use once, few, many or a size class.

CASSPGGRTYEQYF | TGTGCCAGCAGCCCCGGGGGGAGAACCTACGAGCAGTACTTC | TRBD2 | - | TRBJ2-7 | TRBV12-3/TRBV12-4
CASSRDSVSTDTQYF | TGTGCCAGCAGTAGGGACAGTGTAAGCACAGATACGCAGTATTTT | TRBD1 | - | TRBJ2-3 | TRBV12-3/TRBV12-4
CASSFWENIQYF | TGTGCCAGCAGTTTCTGGGAAAACATTCAGTACTTC | - | - | TRBJ2-4 | TRBV12-3/TRBV12-4
CASSRQLAEETQYF | TGTGCCAGCAGCCGACAGCTCGCGGAAGAGACCCAGTACTTC | - | - | TRBJ2-5 | TRBV5-5
CSASRQPLNQPQHF | TGCAGTGCTAGTAGGCAGCCTCTCAATCAGCCCCAGCATTTT | - | - | TRBJ1-5 | TRBV20-1
CASSGRDRADEQFF | TGTGCCAGCAGTGGCCGGGACAGGGCTGATGAGCAGTTCTTC | TRBD1 | - | TRBJ2-1 | TRBV2
CASSLDPPGRGRETQYF | TGTGCCAGCAGCTTAGATCCCCCAGGCAGGGGGCGGGAGACCCAGTACTTC | TRBD1 | once | TRBJ2-5 | TRBV11-2
CASSFSGGKGNEQFF | TGTGCCAGCAGTTTTAGCGGGGGGAAGGGGAATGAGCAGTTCTTC | TRBD2 | many | TRBJ2-1 | TRBV12-3/TRBV12-4
CATSQVRYEQYF | TGTGCCACCAGCCAGGTGCGTTACGAGCAGTACTTC | - | few | TRBJ2-7 | TRBV15
CASMAQGFLNTEAFF | TGTGCCAGCATGGCTCAGGGATTCCTGAACACTGAAGCTTTCTTT | - | many | TRBJ1-1 | TRBV6-2/TRBV6-3
CSVEKESSGGFTDTQYF | TGCAGCGTTGAAAAGGAGTCTAGCGGGGGGTTCACAGATACGCAGTATTTT | TRBD2 | - | TRBJ2-3 | TRBV29-1
CASSTGDAGELFF | TGCGCCAGCTCGACAGGGGATGCCGGGGAGCTGTTTTTT | TRBD1 | many | TRBJ2-2 | TRBV5-1
CAISEGQGDEQYF | TGTGCCATCAGTGAGGGACAGGGGGATGAGCAGTACTTC | TRBD1 | many | TRBJ2-7 | TRBV10-3
CRPFGNTQYF | TGCAGGCCCTTTGGAAATACGCAGTATTTT | - | many | TRBJ2-3 | TRBV20-1
CSARDAKEVYYGYTF | TGCAGTGCTAGAGATGCGAAGGAGGTATACTATGGCTACACCTTC | - | many | TRBJ1-2 | TRBV20-1
CASSTGTDYEQYF | TGTGCCAGCTCAACGGGGACAGACTACGAGCAGTACTTC | TRBD1 | - | TRBJ2-7 | TRBV18
CAIRTGQGNTEAFF | TGTGCCATCAGGACGGGACAGGGGAACACTGAAGCTTTCTTT | TRBD1 | - | TRBJ1-1 | TRBV10-3